The 5 T cell receptor beta chains in this list originate from one sample, sequenced in a study of CD8+CD57+ T cells in acquired aplastic anemia. Profiling of TCR beta VDJ combinations and CDR3 sequences used genomic DNA as template. TCRdb reprocessed the reads via MiXCR and lists one record per CDR3 protein. Altogether about 170,000 distinct CDR3 sequences are present, 63% being singletons, with the ten largest covering 45% to 55%. Sequenced material: sorted CD4+, CD8+, or CD8+CD57+ T cells (not recorded which) from PBMCs. The origin of the receptors is a human donor in good health.

The V call is TRBV20-1, the J call TRBJ1-1, with D tentatively TRBD1 (6 bases). Trimming took off 1 base at V and 4 bases at J, with 16 bases between the two ends. This CDR3 is built from 15 residues. Germline V gives CDR1 DFQATT, CDR2 SNEGSKA (reference sequence). This chain's CDR3 is CSARAGGGLFTEAFF. Written as DNA, the CDR3 is TGCAGTGCTAGAGCGGGGGGGGGCCTATTCACTGAAGCTTTCTTT.

This clonotype has a count of ten or more. The V and J genes are TRBV24-1 and TRBJ2-3; D not certain. The CDR3 is 12 residues long. The germline CDR1 and CDR2 sequences are KGHDR and SFDVKD. The V end was cut by 6 bases, the J end by 3 bases, with 6 bases between. CDR3 in amino acids: CATSTRTDTQYF. The CDR3 DNA reads TGTGCCACCAGTACGCGGACAGATACGCAGTATTTT.

This chain uses TRBV29-1 with TRBJ2-2; 7 bases are a match to TRBD2. J was trimmed by 4 bases and V by 5 bases; bases with no gene match: 4. This CDR3 has 13 residues. From germline, CDR1 is SQVTM and CDR2 ANQGSEA. The CDR3 loop reads CSVQRGSTGELFF. The CDR3 DNA sequence: TGCAGCGTTCAGCGGGGAAGCACCGGGGAGCTGTTTTTT.

This chain connects TRBV20-1 to TRBJ1-2; TRBD1 matches at 8 bases. Germline trimming cut 6 bases from V and 3 bases from J; bases unmatched to any gene: 6. The CDR3 loop spans 13 amino acids. Germline CDR1 DFQATT, CDR2 SNEGSKA (reference sequence). The CDR3 nucleotides are TGCAGTGCAGAGACAGGGGTCGACTATGGCTACACCTTC. Translated, it gives CSAETGVDYGYTF.

V and J are TRBV6-1 and TRBJ2-1, with 9 bases identical to TRBD1. Germline loops: CDR1 MNHNS, CDR2 SASEGT. Losses at the gene ends were 5 bases for V and 7 bases for J; bases not matched to a gene: 12. The CDR3 extends over 16 amino acids. Here the CDR3 DNA reads TGTGCCAGCAGTAAGAATCCGGGACAGGGTGCTAATGAGCAGTTCTTC. Its protein is CASSKNPGQGANEQFF.